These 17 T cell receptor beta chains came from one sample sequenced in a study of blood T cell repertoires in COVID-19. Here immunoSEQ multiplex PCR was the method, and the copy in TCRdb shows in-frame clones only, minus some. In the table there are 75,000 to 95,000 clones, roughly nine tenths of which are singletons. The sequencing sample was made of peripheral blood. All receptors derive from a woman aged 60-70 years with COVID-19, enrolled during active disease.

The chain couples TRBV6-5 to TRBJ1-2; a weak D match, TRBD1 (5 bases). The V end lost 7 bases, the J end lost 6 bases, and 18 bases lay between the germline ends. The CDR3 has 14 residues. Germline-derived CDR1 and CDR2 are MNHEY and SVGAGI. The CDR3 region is CASKSGTVSDGYTF. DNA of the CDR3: TGTGCCAGCAAGTCAGGGACTGTTTCAGATGGCTACACCTTC.

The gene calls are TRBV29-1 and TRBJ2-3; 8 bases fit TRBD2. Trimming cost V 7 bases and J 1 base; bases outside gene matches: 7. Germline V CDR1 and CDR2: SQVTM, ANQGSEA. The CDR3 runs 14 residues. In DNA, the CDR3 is TGCAGCGCCCAAGCGGGAGACGGCACAGATACGCAGTATTTT. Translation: CSAQAGDGTDTQYF.

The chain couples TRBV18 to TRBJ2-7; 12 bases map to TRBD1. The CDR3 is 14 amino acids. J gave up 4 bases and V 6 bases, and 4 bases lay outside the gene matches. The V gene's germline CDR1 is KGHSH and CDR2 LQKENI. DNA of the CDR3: TGTGCCAGCTCCCTGGGACAGGGGGCGTACGAGCAGTACTTC. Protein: CASSLGQGAYEQYF.

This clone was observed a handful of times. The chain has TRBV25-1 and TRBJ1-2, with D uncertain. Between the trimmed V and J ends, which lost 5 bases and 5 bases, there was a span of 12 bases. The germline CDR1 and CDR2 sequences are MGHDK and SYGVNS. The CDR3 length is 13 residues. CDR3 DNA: TGTGCCAGCAGTACTGGAACAGAGTATGGCTACACCTTC. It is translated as CASSTGTEYGYTF.

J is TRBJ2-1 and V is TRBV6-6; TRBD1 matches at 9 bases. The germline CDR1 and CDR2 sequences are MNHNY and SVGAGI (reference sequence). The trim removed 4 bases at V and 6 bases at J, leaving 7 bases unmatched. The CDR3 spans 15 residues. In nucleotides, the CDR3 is TGTGCCAGCAGTTCAAGACAGGGGGACACCAATGAGCAGTTCTTC. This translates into CASSSRQGDTNEQFF.

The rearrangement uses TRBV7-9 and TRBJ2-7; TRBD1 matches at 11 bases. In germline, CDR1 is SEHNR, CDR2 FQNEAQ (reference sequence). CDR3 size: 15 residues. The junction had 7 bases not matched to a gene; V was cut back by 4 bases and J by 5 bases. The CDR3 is CASSSRGTGGHEQYF. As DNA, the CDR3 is TGTGCCAGCAGCTCTAGGGGGACAGGGGGGCACGAGCAGTACTTC. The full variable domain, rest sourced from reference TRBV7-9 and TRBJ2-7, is DTGVSQNPRHKITKRGQNVTFRCDPISEHNRLYWYRQTLGQGPEFLTYFQNEAQLEKSRLLSDRFSAERPKGSFSTLEIQRTEQGDSAMYLCASSSRGTGGHEQYFGPGTRLTVT.

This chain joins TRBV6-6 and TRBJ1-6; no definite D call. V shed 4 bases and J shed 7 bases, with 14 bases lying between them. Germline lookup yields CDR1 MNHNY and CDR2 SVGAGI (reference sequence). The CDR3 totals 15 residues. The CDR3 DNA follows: TGTGCCAGCAGTTCCTCCGGGATTGGCAATTCACCCCTCCACTTT. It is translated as CASSSSGIGNSPLHF.

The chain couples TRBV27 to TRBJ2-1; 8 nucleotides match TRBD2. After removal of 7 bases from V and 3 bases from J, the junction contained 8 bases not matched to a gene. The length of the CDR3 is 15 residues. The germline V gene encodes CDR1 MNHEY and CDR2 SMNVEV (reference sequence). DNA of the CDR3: TGTGCCAGCAATCAGGCGGGGGGCCTCTACAATGAGCAGTTCTTC. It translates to CASNQAGGLYNEQFF.

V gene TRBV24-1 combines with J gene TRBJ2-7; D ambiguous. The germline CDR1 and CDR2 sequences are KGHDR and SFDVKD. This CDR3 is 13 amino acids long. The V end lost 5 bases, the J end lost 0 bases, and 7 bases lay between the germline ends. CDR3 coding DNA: TGTGCCACCAGTGTGGGCAGCTCCTACGAGCAGTACTTC. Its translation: CATSVGSSYEQYF.

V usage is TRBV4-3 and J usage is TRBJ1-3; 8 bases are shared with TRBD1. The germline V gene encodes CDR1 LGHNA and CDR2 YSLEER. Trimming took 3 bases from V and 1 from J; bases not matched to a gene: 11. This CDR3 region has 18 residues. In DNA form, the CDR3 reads TGCGCCAGCAGCCATACCGGGACAGGCCGTACATCTGGAAACACCATATATTTT. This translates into CASSHTGTGRTSGNTIYF.

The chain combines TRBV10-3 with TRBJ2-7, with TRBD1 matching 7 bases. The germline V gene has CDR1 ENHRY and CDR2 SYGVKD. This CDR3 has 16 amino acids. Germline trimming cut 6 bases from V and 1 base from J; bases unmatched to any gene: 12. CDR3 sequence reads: CAIRDTGTDFSYEQYF. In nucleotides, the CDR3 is TGTGCCATCAGGGACACCGGGACAGACTTTTCCTACGAGCAGTACTTC.

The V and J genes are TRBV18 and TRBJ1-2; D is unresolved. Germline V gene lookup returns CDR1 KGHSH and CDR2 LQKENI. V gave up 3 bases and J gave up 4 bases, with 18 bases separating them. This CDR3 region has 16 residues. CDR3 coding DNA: TGTGCCAGCTCACCTCCTTCGCTCCGCCGGGGCTATGGCTACACCTTC. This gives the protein CASSPPSLRRGYGYTF.

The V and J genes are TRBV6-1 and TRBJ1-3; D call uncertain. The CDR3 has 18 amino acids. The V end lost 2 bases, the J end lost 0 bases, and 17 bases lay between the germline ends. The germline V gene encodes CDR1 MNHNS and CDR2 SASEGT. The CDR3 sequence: CASSEPWVGRSSGNTIYF. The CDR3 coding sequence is TGTGCCAGCAGTGAACCGTGGGTGGGGAGGTCCTCTGGAAACACCATATATTTT.

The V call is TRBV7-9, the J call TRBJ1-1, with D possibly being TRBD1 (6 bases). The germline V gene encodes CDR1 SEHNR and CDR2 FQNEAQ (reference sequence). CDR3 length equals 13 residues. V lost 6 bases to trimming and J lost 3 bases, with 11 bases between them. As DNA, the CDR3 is TGTGCCAGCAGTCTCAGGGGCGACACTGAAGCTTTCTTT. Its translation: CASSLRGDTEAFF. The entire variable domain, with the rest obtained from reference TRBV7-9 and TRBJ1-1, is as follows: DTGVSQNPRHKITKRGQNVTFRCDPISEHNRLYWYRQTLGQGPEFLTYFQNEAQLEKSRLLSDRFSAERPKGSFSTLEIQRTEQGDSAMYLCASSLRGDTEAFFGQGTRLTVV.

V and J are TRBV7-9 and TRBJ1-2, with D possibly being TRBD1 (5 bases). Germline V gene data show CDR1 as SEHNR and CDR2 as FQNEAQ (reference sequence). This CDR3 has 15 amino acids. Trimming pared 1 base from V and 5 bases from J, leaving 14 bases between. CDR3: CASSLEMGRGYGYTF. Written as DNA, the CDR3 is TGTGCCAGCAGCTTAGAGATGGGGCGAGGTTATGGCTACACCTTC.

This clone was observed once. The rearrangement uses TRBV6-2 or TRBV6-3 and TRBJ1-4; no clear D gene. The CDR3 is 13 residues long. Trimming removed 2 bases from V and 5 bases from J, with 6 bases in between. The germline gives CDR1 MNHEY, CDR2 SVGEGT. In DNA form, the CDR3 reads TGTGCCAGCAGTTACGGGCTCAATGAAAAACTGTTTTTT. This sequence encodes CASSYGLNEKLFF.

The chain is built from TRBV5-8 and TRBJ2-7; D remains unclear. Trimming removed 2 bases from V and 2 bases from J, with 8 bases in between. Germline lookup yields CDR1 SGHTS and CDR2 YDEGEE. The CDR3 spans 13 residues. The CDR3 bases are TGTGCCAGCAGCTTAGACACAACCTACGAGCAGTACTTC. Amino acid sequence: CASSLDTTYEQYF.